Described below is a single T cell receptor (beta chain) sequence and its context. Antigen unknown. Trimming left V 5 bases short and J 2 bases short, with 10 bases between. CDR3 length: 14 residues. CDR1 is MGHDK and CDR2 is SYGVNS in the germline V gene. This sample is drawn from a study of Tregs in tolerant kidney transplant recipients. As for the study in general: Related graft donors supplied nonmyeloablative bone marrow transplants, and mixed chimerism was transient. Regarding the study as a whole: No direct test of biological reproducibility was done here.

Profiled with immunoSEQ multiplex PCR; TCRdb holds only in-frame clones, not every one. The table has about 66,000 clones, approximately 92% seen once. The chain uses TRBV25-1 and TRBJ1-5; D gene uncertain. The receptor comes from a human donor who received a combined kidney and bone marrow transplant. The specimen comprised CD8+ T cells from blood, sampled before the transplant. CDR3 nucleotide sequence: TGTGCCAGCAGTTACGGAACAGGCAATCAGCCCCAGCATTTT. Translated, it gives CASSYGTGNQPQHF.